Listed here are 9 T cell receptor beta chains from one sample, sequenced in a study of a mutant IDH1 vaccine in newly diagnosed glioma. Produced via immunoSEQ multiplex PCR; TCRdb's table is partial and in-frame only. The sample records about 68,000 clones, 79% being singletons. Time point reported: baseline, week 1 (first vaccination visit). This sample's treatment: pre-vaccination baseline after standard-of-care therapy. The sample consisted of PBMCs, taken from a glioma patient treated with radiotherapy, temozolomide or both. The receptors derive from a man aged 45-60 years with glioma.

The V call is TRBV5-1, the J call TRBJ1-5, with D tentatively TRBD1 (5 bases). CDR3 length: 15 amino acids. CDR1 and CDR2 (germline): SGHRS, YFSETQ. Trimming shortened V by 0 bases and J by 1 base, and 8 bases separated the two germline ends. CDR3 sequence (DNA): TGCGCCAGCAGCTTGGCCGGGGGGAGCAATCAGCCCCAGCATTTT. Protein: CASSLAGGSNQPQHF.

The chain combines TRBV21-1 with TRBJ2-7. TRBV21-1 constitutes a pseudogene. The CDR3 has 18 residues. For the CDR3, the DNA is TGTGCCAGCAGCGCGTTCGGATTCGCCGGGACGGGGAACCACGAGCAGTACTTC. Translation gives CASSAFGFAGTGNHEQYF.

This clone has more than one count but fewer than ten. This chain connects TRBV7-9 to TRBJ1-4, with 8 bases matching TRBD1. V trimming: 6 bases; J trimming: 6 bases; junction bases outside the gene matches: 12. In germline, CDR1 is SEHNR, CDR2 FQNEAQ (reference sequence). The CDR3 length is 16 residues. The CDR3 nucleotides are TGTGCCAGCAGTTTCCCAACCTTGACAGGGGATGAAAAACTGTTTTTT. Its protein product is CASSFPTLTGDEKLFF.

The count of this clone is one. The V and J genes are TRBV19 and TRBJ1-4; 10 bases map to TRBD1. Germline V gives CDR1 LNHDA, CDR2 SQIVND (reference sequence). The junction had 7 bases not matched to a gene; V was cut back by 4 bases and J by 8 bases. The CDR3 is 15 residues long. The CDR3 is CASSTAGTGEEKLFF. The CDR3 nucleotides read TGTGCCAGTAGTACTGCCGGGACAGGGGAAGAAAAACTGTTTTTT.

This chain uses TRBV4-2 with TRBJ1-5, with a tentative D call TRBD1 (5 bases). Germline assignment: CDR1 LGHNA and CDR2 YNFKEQ. The CDR3 spans 14 residues. Trimming pared 1 base from V and 3 bases from J, leaving 7 bases between. This chain's CDR3 is CASSQGGTNQPQHF. DNA for the CDR3: TGTGCCAGCAGCCAAGGAGGGACCAATCAGCCCCAGCATTTT.

The count of this clone is one. V and J are TRBV2 and TRBJ1-6; D not certain. CDR3 length: 13 residues. Germline assignment: CDR1 SNHLY and CDR2 FYNNEI. Trimming stripped 8 bases from V and 8 bases from J, with 13 bases between. CDR3 in amino acids: CASPTDRDSPLHF. CDR3 DNA sequence: TGTGCCAGCCCCACCGATAGGGATTCACCCCTCCACTTT.

The chain has TRBV6-1 and TRBJ2-3, with 8 bases aligning to TRBD2. Looked up from germline, CDR1 is MNHNS and CDR2 is SASEGT. The CDR3 has 17 residues. Germline trimming cut 3 bases from V and 0 bases from J; bases unmatched to any gene: 8. The CDR3 nucleotides read TGTGCCAGCAGTGAGAAGGTAGCGGGGTTTAGCACAGATACGCAGTATTTT. Translation gives CASSEKVAGFSTDTQYF.

As for this clone: A much larger clone differs by one base, so this may be a read error. This rearrangement joins TRBV7-9 to TRBJ1-5, with 8 bases aligning to TRBD1. Germline V lookup: CDR1 SEHNR, CDR2 FQNEAQ (reference sequence). The ends lost 4 bases at V and 2 bases at J; junction bases unmatched: 1. The CDR3 covers 14 residues. CDR3 in DNA: TGTGCCAGCAGCTCACAGGGGGGCAATCAGCCCCAGCATTTT. Translation gives CASSSQGGNQPQHF.

The CDR3 here is CASSLGPRGQLSNTGELFF. CDR3 nucleotides: TGTGCCAGCAGTTTGGGGCCGCGTGGACAGCTCTCGAACACCGGGGAGCTGTTTTTT. V gene TRBV27 combines with J gene TRBJ2-2; TRBD1 is a possible D gene (6 bases). The length of the CDR3 is 19 residues. The V end lost 3 bases, the J end lost 0 bases, and 20 bases lay between the germline ends. CDR1 and CDR2 from the germline V gene are MNHEY and SMNVEV (reference sequence).